The source of this T cell receptor (beta chain) is a study of T cells in Graves' hyperthyroidism and ophthalmopathy. Germline V lookup: CDR1 SGDLS, CDR2 YYNGEE. Trimming shortened V by 0 bases and J by 4 bases, and 14 bases separated the two germline ends. CDR3 length: 16 residues. Amplified TCR beta CDR3 regions derived from RNA transcripts. Primed by the HTBI set, a first-round RT-PCR was run on the TCR CDR3. Via MiXCR, TCRdb re-called the multiplex PCR reads, giving one row per CDR3 protein. The sample lists about 410,000 distinct CDR3 sequences; 14% to 15% were seen once. The TCR comes from a young man with Graves' ophthalmopathy. The chain couples TRBV9 to TRBJ1-3; D gene ambiguous. Sequencing was carried out using blood. The CDR3 protein is CASSVATRLPGNTIYF. CDR3 in DNA: TGTGCCAGCAGCGTAGCTACGAGGTTGCCAGGAAACACCATATATTTT.